A single sample is the source of the 25 T cell receptor beta chains below, sequenced in a study of a mutant IDH1 vaccine in newly diagnosed glioma. Stated time point: baseline, week 1 (first vaccination visit). Treatment specified: pre-vaccination baseline after standard-of-care therapy. TCRdb keeps only in-frame clones here, not all; method: immunoSEQ multiplex PCR. The table shows some 51,000 clones, with around three quarters occurring only once. This specimen consisted of PBMCs, obtained from a glioma patient treated with radiotherapy, temozolomide or both. These receptors all stem from a middle-aged woman with glioma.

The chain links TRBV9 to TRBJ1-2, with D hard to call. V lost 3 bases to trimming and J lost 2 bases, with 11 bases between them. Germline-derived CDR1 and CDR2 are SGDLS and YYNGEE. The CDR3 runs to 14 residues. DNA for the CDR3: TGTGCCAGCAGCGCCCGGGGTCCAAACTATGGCTACACCTTC. Amino acid sequence: CASSARGPNYGYTF.

The CDR3 region has the DNA TGTGCCAGCCCTTATTTAAAGGGGACTCGCACTGAAGCTTTCTTT. Translating it yields CASPYLKGTRTEAFF. V and J are TRBV11-2 and TRBJ1-1; TRBD1 might be the D (5 bases). This CDR3 comprises 15 residues. Germline CDR1 and CDR2: SGHAT and FQNNGV. Trimming took 8 bases from V and 4 from J, leaving 20 bases between them.

The chain combines TRBV4-2 with TRBJ2-3, with a tentative D call TRBD2 (5 bases). V lost 0 bases and J lost 0, with 13 bases in between. The CDR3 is made up of 17 amino acids. The germline V gene has CDR1 LGHNA and CDR2 YNFKEQ. The CDR3 is CASSQEGAIKSTDTQYF. CDR3 DNA: TGTGCCAGCAGCCAAGAGGGAGCGATTAAAAGCACAGATACGCAGTATTTT.

The rearrangement joins TRBV10-3 to TRBJ1-2, with 8 bases that match TRBD1. The length of the CDR3 is 15 residues. With V trimmed by 5 bases and J by 7 bases, 12 bases remained unmatched. CDR1 ENHRY and CDR2 SYGVKD come from the germline V gene. CDR3 DNA sequence: TGTGCCATCAGTTACCAAGGACAGGGTAGCGGTGGCTACACCTTC. This gives the protein CAISYQGQGSGGYTF.

V gene TRBV5-1 combines with J gene TRBJ2-7; 10 nucleotides agree with TRBD2. CDR1 and CDR2 (germline): SGHRS, YFSETQ. V lost 4 bases to trimming and J lost 2 bases; unmatched junction nucleotides: 9. CDR3 length: 16 residues. The DNA for the CDR3 is TGCGCCAGCAGCCCCTCTGCTAGCGGGGGAACCTACGAGCAGTACTTC. Translated, it gives CASSPSASGGTYEQYF. Combining the CDR3 with reference TRBV5-1 and TRBJ2-7 gives the whole variable domain KAGVTQTPRYLIKTRGQQVTLSCSPISGHRSVSWYQQTPGQGLQFLFEYFSETQRNKGNFPGRFSGRQFSNSRSEMNVSTLELGDSALYLCASSPSASGGTYEQYFGPGTRLTVT.

J is TRBJ2-2 and V is TRBV6-1; no clear D gene. This CDR3 contains 14 residues. CDR1 is MNHNS, CDR2 SASEGT, per germline. V was trimmed by 2 bases and J by 5 bases, leaving 9 bases between them. The chain's CDR3 is CASSEIQRTGELFF. The CDR3 nucleotides are TGTGCCAGCAGTGAAATCCAGAGAACCGGGGAGCTGTTTTTT.

The genes are TRBV2 and TRBJ1-2; D gene ambiguous. This CDR3 contains 13 residues. With 10 bases removed from V and 0 bases from J, the gap between germline ends came to 12 bases. Per germline, CDR1 SNHLY and CDR2 FYNNEI. In DNA form, the CDR3 reads TGTGCCACTCAAGGCGGTGCTAACTATGGCTACACCTTC. Translation: CATQGGANYGYTF.

There are a few counts of this clone. This sequence joins TRBV30 and TRBJ1-1; D might be TRBD1 (6 bases). This CDR3 is 13 amino acids long. Germline V lookup: CDR1 GTSNPN, CDR2 SVGIG (reference sequence). Trimming removed 5 bases at V and 3 bases at J, with 13 bases between. The CDR3 region has the DNA TGTGCCTGGGCCAGGGGTTTTGACACTGAAGCTTTCTTT. Translated, it gives CAWARGFDTEAFF. The full variable domain, with the rest looked up from reference TRBV30 and TRBJ1-1, is SQTIHQWPATLVQPVGSPLSLECTVEGTSNPNLYWYRQAAGRGLQLLFYSVGIGQISSEVPQNLSASRPQDRQFILSSKKLLLSDSGFYLCAWARGFDTEAFFGQGTRLTVV.

The CDR3 region is CASSNTEAFF. The DNA of the CDR3 is TGTGCCAGCAGTAACACTGAAGCTTTCTTT. The chain has TRBV2 and TRBJ1-1; no firm D call. The CDR3 is 10 amino acids. V shed 5 bases and J shed 2 bases, with 0 bases lying between them. Germline assignment: CDR1 SNHLY and CDR2 FYNNEI.

The V and J genes are TRBV7-9 and TRBJ1-1; perhaps TRBD1 as D (5 bases). Germline V gene data show CDR1 as SEHNR and CDR2 as FQNEAQ (reference sequence). The CDR3 runs to 13 residues. Trimming shortened V by 6 bases and J by 2 bases, and 10 bases separated the two germline ends. The CDR3 region is CASSPDSNTEAFF. The CDR3 DNA is TGTGCCAGCAGTCCCGACAGCAACACTGAAGCTTTCTTT.

DNA for the CDR3: TGCGCCAGCAGCTTGGGTGCGGGGCCACAAGAGACCCAGTACTTC. This translates into CASSLGAGPQETQYF. The chain carries TRBV5-1 and TRBJ2-5; D perhaps matches TRBD2 (6 bases). The V end was cut by 0 bases, the J end by 2 bases, with 11 bases between. Germline loops: CDR1 SGHRS, CDR2 YFSETQ. The CDR3 is 15 residues long.

This clone was seen more than once but under ten times. V and J are TRBV19 and TRBJ2-6; the D gene is possibly TRBD2 (5 bases). Trimming shortened V by 1 base and J by 5 bases, and 9 bases separated the two germline ends. CDR3 length equals 15 residues. Germline loops: CDR1 LNHDA, CDR2 SQIVND (reference sequence). The CDR3 DNA reads TGTGCCAGTAGTATAGGAACGGGATGGGCCAACGTCCTGACTTTC. Translation: CASSIGTGWANVLTF. Looking up the rest from reference TRBV19 and TRBJ2-6 gives the full variable domain: DGGITQSPKYLFRKEGQNVTLSCEQNLNHDAMYWYRQDPGQGLRLIYYSQIVNDFQKGDIAEGYSVSREKKESFPLTVTSAQKNPTAFYLCASSIGTGWANVLTFGAGSRLTVL.

The table lists this clone with a few counts. This chain joins TRBV4-3 and TRBJ1-5; D remains ambiguous. V was trimmed by 1 base and J by 3 bases, leaving 10 bases between them. CDR1 and CDR2 (germline): LGHNA, YSLEER. The length of the CDR3 is 15 residues. CDR3 sequence (DNA): TGCGCCAGCAGCCAAGTAGTAGAACTCAATCAGCCCCAGCATTTT. Protein: CASSQVVELNQPQHF.

Only a few counts were recorded for this clone. In the same sample, other DNA sequences code for this CDR3. For the CDR3, the DNA is TGTGCCTGGAGTGTTCAGGGGACTTACACCGGGGAGCTGTTTTTT. This sequence encodes CAWSVQGTYTGELFF. The chain recombines TRBV30 with TRBJ2-2; D tentatively reads TRBD1 or TRBD2 (6 bases each). Deletions cut 0 bases from V and 3 bases from J, with 11 bases between. The CDR3 is 15 amino acids. CDR1 and CDR2 from the germline V gene are GTSNPN and SVGIG (reference sequence).

The rearrangement uses TRBV15 and TRBJ1-6; D unresolved. Trimming stripped 1 base from V and 0 bases from J, with 7 bases between. This CDR3 region has 16 residues. Germline-derived CDR1 and CDR2 are LNHNV and YYDKDF (reference sequence). The CDR3 sequence is CATSRGRDSYNSPLHF. The CDR3 DNA sequence: TGTGCCACCAGCAGAGGCCGGGACTCCTATAATTCACCCCTCCACTTT.

This chain joins TRBV11-1 and TRBJ1-2; D call uncertain. The CDR3 has 13 residues. V lost 1 base and J lost 4, with 7 bases in between. From germline, CDR1 is SGHAT and CDR2 FQDESV (reference sequence). CDR3 in amino acids: CASSLGLGYGYTF. The DNA for the CDR3 is TGTGCCAGCAGCTTAGGGCTCGGCTATGGCTACACCTTC.

This clone rates as medium-sized (0.01 to 0.1%). V gene TRBV11-2 combines with J gene TRBJ1-2; D is perhaps TRBD1 (5 bases). Germline loops: CDR1 SGHAT, CDR2 FQNNGV. V was trimmed by 1 base and J by 7 bases, leaving 10 bases between them. The CDR3 contains 13 residues. CDR3 loop: CASSLGRASGYTF. The CDR3 DNA follows: TGTGCCAGCAGCTTAGGCAGGGCCTCTGGCTACACCTTC. The full variable domain, its missing parts supplied by reference TRBV11-2 and TRBJ1-2, is EAGVAQSPRYKIIEKRQSVAFWCNPISGHATLYWYQQILGQGPKLLIQFQNNGVVDDSQLPKDRFSAERLKGVDSTLKIQPAKLEDSAVYLCASSLGRASGYTFGSGTRLTVV.

The chain joins TRBV10-3 to TRBJ2-7; tentative D call: TRBD1 (5 bases). The CDR3 is 16 amino acids. CDR1 is ENHRY and CDR2 is SYGVKD in the germline V gene. Trimming cost V 2 bases and J 2 bases, with 16 bases left between them. CDR3 protein: CAISEVGQVGPYEQYF. In DNA form, the CDR3 reads TGTGCCATCAGTGAGGTGGGGCAGGTGGGCCCCTACGAGCAGTACTTC.

The chain couples TRBV9 to TRBJ2-2, with D perhaps matching TRBD1 or TRBD2 (5 bases each). V lost 0 bases and J 4 bases, leaving 13 bases between the germline ends. The CDR3 covers 16 residues. CDR1 and CDR2 (germline): SGDLS, YYNGEE. The chain's CDR3 is CASSVEAGAGTGELFF. The CDR3, as DNA: TGTGCCAGCAGCGTAGAGGCCGGGGCGGGCACCGGGGAGCTGTTTTTT.

As DNA, the CDR3 is TGTGCCACCAGCAGAGAGGGGGGCGGGAACGGGGAGCTGTTTTTT. Amino acids: CATSREGGGNGELFF. V and J are TRBV15 and TRBJ2-2, with D tentatively TRBD1 or TRBD2 (6 bases each). The CDR3 runs 15 residues. Trimming took 0 bases from V and 7 from J, leaving 12 bases between them. Germline CDR1 reads LNHNV; CDR2 reads YYDKDF (reference sequence).

The chain couples TRBV7-9 to TRBJ2-7; TRBD2 might be the D (5 bases). CDR3 length equals 14 residues. The ends were cut back, 6 bases at V and 12 bases at J, with 24 bases in the middle. Per germline, CDR1 SEHNR and CDR2 FQNEAQ (reference sequence). The CDR3 is CASSPDGEPGRGYF. In nucleotides, the CDR3 is TGTGCCAGCAGTCCTGACGGGGAACCTGGCCGGGGGTACTTC.

This sequence joins TRBV5-6 and TRBJ1-1, with D tentatively TRBD1 (5 bases). This CDR3 comprises 15 residues. Germline V gene lookup returns CDR1 SGHDT and CDR2 YYEEEE. The V and J ends lost 0 bases and 9 bases respectively, with 18 bases between them. The CDR3 loop is CASSLGGRAALQAFF. The CDR3 nucleotides are TGTGCCAGCAGCTTGGGGGGCAGGGCGGCCCTTCAAGCTTTCTTT.

This chain uses TRBV6-5 with TRBJ1-2, with D possibly TRBD1 on 6 matching bases. Trimming stripped 7 bases from V and 8 bases from J, with 20 bases between. This CDR3 has 14 amino acids. Germline V CDR1 and CDR2: MNHEY, SVGAGI. The CDR3: CASKSPREGGGYTF. The CDR3, as DNA: TGTGCCAGCAAGAGCCCCAGGGAAGGGGGGGGCTACACCTTC.

The chain links TRBV13 to TRBJ2-5, with 7 bases matching TRBD2. CDR1 and CDR2 (germline): PRHDT, FYEKMQ (reference sequence). V gave up 5 bases and J gave up 6 bases; unmatched junction bases: 24. CDR3 length equals 19 residues. CDR3 DNA: TGTGCCAGCAGCCCAAACCCACCGGTGGGGGGGAAATCCTTAAAGACCCAGTACTTC. It encodes CASSPNPPVGGKSLKTQYF.

The V gene is TRBV30, the J gene TRBJ2-7, with 7 bases identical to TRBD2. CDR1 and CDR2 from the germline V gene are GTSNPN and SVGIG (reference sequence). The CDR3 contains 12 residues. V was pared by 1 base and J by 6 bases, with 3 bases of the junction left unmatched. The CDR3 protein is CAWSGEGTEQYF. The CDR3, as DNA: TGTGCCTGGAGTGGGGAGGGGACCGAGCAGTACTTC.